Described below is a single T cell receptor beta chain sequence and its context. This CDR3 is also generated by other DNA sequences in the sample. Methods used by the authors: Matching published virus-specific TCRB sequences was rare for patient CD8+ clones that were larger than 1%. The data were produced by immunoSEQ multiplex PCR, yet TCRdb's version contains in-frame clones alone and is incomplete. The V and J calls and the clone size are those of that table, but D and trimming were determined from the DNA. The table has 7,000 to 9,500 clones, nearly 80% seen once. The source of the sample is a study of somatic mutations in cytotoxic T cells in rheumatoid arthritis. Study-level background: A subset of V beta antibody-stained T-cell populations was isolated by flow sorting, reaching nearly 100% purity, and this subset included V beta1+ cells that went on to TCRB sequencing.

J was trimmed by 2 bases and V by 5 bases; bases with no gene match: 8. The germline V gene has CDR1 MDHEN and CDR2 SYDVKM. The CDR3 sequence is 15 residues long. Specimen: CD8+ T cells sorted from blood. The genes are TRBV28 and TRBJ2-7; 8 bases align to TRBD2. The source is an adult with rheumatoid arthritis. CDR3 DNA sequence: TGTGCCAGCAGTGCTCTAGCGGGCTCTGCCTACGAGCAGTACTTC. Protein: CASSALAGSAYEQYF.